These 5 T cell receptor beta chains came from one sample sequenced in a study of T cell responses to AZD1222 COVID-19 vaccine. TCRdb keeps only in-frame clones here, not all; method: immunoSEQ multiplex PCR. The table lists some 130,000 clones, nearly 90% of them singletons. Specimen: peripheral blood, collected 28 days after the second AZD1222 dose. Receptor source: an adult who received the AZD1222 COVID-19 vaccine.

In this sample, this clone turned up once. The rearrangement joins TRBV5-6 to TRBJ2-3, with 8 bases that match TRBD1. The germline V gene has CDR1 SGHDT and CDR2 YYEEEE. J gave up 6 bases and V 5 bases, and 5 bases lay outside the gene matches. The CDR3 length is 13 residues. CDR3 region: CASRRTGPDTQYF. The DNA of the CDR3 is TGTGCCAGCAGAAGGACAGGGCCGGATACGCAGTATTTT.

The V gene is TRBV9, the J gene TRBJ1-5; D remains unclear. Trimming removed 0 bases at V and 6 bases at J, with 10 bases between. This CDR3 is 14 amino acids long. The germline CDR1 and CDR2 sequences are SGDLS and YYNGEE. The CDR3 region has the DNA TGTGCCAGCAGCGTAGACAGTCAGAGTCAGCCCCAGCATTTT. As protein: CASSVDSQSQPQHF.

This chain uses TRBV2 with TRBJ1-4; D is perhaps TRBD1 (6 bases). Germline V gives CDR1 SNHLY, CDR2 FYNNEI. CDR3 length: 14 residues. Trimming pared 7 bases from V and 3 bases from J, leaving 12 bases between. The CDR3, as DNA: TGTGCCAGCAATATACAGGGCCCTAATGAAAAACTGTTTTTT. Amino acid sequence: CASNIQGPNEKLFF.

The chain employs TRBV11-2 and TRBJ2-4; D remains ambiguous. Trimming cost V 0 bases and J 2 bases, with 17 bases left between them. The CDR3 extends over 18 amino acids. CDR1 and CDR2 (germline): SGHAT, FQNNGV. The CDR3 sequence is CASSLDLKGSPPKNIQYF. Written as DNA, the CDR3 is TGTGCCAGCAGCTTAGATCTCAAGGGCTCTCCTCCCAAAAACATTCAGTACTTC.

This clone was seen more than once but under ten times. The J gene is TRBJ2-2, the V gene TRBV6-4, with 8 bases that match TRBD1. With V trimmed by 2 bases and J by 4 bases, 6 bases remained unmatched. The CDR3 covers 16 residues. CDR1 and CDR2 (germline): MRHNA, SNTAGT. CDR3 in amino acids: CASSDTGQGGTGELFF. The CDR3 DNA sequence: TGTGCCAGCAGTGACACCGGACAGGGAGGCACCGGGGAGCTGTTTTTT.